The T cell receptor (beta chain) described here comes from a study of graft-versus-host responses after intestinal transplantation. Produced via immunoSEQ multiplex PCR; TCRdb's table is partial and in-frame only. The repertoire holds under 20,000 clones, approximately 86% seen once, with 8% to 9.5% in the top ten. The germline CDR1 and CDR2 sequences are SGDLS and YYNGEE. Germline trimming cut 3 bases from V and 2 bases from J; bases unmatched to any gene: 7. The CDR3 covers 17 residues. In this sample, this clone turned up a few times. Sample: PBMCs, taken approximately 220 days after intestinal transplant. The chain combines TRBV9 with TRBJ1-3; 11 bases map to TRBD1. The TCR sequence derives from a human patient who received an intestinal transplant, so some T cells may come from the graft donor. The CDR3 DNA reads TGTGCCAGCAGCGAACTCCAGGACAGGGGGCCTGGAAACACCATATATTTT. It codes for CASSELQDRGPGNTIYF.